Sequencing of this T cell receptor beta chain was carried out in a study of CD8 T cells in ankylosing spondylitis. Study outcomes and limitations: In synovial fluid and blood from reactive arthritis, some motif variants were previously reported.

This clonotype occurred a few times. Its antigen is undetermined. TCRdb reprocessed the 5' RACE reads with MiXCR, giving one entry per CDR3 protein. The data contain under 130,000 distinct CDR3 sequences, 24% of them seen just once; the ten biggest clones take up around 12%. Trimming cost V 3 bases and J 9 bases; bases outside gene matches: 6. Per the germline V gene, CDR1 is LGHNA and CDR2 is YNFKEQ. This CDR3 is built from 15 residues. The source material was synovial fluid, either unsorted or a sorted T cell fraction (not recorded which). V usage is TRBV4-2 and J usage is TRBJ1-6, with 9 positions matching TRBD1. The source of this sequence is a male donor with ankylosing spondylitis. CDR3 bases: TGTGCCAGCAGCCAGGAAAGACAGGGGGGTTCACCCCTCCACTTT. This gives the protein CASSQERQGGSPLHF.